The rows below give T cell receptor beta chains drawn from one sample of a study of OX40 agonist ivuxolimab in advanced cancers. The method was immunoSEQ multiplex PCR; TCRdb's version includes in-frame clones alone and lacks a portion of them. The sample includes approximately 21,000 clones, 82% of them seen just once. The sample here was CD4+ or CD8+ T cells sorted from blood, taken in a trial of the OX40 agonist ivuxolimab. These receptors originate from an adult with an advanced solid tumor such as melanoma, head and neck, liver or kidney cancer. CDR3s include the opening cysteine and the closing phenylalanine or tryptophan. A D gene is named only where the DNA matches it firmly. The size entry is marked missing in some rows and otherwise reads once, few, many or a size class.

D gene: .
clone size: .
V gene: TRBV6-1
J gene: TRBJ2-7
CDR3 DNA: TGTGCCAGCAGTGAAGTGGTCTACGAGCAGTACTTC
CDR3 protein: CASSEVVYEQYF

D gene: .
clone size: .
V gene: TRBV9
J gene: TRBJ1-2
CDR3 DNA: TGTGCCAGCAGCCCTTACGTTGGAGGGAACTATGGCTACACCTTC
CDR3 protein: CASSPYVGGNYGYTF

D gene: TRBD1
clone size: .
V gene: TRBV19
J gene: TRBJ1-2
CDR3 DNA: TGTGCCAGCAGTGATCAGGGGGCCGGCTATGGCTACACCTTC
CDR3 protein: CASSDQGAGYGYTF

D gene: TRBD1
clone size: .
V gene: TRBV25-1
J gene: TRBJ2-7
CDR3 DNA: TGTGCCAACGACGGGACAGGGCCCATTCCGGCCTACGAGCAGTACTTC
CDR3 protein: CANDGTGPIPAYEQYF

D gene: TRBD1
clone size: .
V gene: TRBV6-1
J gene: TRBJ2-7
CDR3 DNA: TGTGCCAGCAGGGGGACAGTTATATACGAGCAGTACTTC
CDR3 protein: CASRGTVIYEQYF

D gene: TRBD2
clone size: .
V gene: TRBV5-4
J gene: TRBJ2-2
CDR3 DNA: TGTGCCAGCAGCTGGGGACTAGCGGTGAACACCGGGGAGCTGTTTTTT
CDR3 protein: CASSWGLAVNTGELFF

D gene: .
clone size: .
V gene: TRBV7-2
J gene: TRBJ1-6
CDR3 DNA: TGTGCCAGCACCGAGAACCCCCCGAATTCACCCCTCCACTTT
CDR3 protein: CASTENPPNSPLHF

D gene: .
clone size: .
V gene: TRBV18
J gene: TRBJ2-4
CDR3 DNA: TGTGCCAGCTCACCTCGGGGGACAGCCCTAGCCAAAAACATTCAGTACTTC
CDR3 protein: CASSPRGTALAKNIQYF

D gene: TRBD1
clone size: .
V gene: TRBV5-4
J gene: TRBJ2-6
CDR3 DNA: TGTGCCAGCAGCTCCCCGGGACAGTCTAACTCTGGGGCCAACGTCCTGACTTTC
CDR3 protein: CASSSPGQSNSGANVLTF

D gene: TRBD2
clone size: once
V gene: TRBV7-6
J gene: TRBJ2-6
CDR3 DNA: TGTGCCAGCAGCCGGGGTCCGTCTAGCGGGGGAACTGGGGCCAACGTCCTGACTTTC
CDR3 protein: CASSRGPSSGGTGANVLTF

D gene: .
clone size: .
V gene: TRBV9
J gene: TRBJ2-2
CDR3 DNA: TGTGCCAGCAGCGTAGACGGGGCGAACACCGGGGAGCTGTTTTTT
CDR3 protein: CASSVDGANTGELFF

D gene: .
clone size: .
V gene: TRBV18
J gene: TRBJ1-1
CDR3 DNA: TGTGCCAGCTCACCCCAGGCTGGGCAGGTCGGTAGATTCGAAGCTTTCTTT
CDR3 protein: CASSPQAGQVGRFEAFF

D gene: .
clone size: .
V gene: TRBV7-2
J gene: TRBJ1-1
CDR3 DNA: TGTGCCAGCAGCTTTATGGGCCTCAGGGGAATGCGCACTGAAGCTTTCTTT
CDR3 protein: CASSFMGLRGMRTEAFF

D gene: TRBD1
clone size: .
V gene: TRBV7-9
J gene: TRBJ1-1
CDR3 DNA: TGTGCCAGCAGCTTAGCGACAGGGAGGGACACTGAAGCTTTCTTT
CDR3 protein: CASSLATGRDTEAFF

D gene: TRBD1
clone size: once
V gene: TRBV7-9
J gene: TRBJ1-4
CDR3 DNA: TGTGCCAGCAGCATACGACAGGGGGCGAATGAAAAACTGTTTTTT
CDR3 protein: CASSIRQGANEKLFF